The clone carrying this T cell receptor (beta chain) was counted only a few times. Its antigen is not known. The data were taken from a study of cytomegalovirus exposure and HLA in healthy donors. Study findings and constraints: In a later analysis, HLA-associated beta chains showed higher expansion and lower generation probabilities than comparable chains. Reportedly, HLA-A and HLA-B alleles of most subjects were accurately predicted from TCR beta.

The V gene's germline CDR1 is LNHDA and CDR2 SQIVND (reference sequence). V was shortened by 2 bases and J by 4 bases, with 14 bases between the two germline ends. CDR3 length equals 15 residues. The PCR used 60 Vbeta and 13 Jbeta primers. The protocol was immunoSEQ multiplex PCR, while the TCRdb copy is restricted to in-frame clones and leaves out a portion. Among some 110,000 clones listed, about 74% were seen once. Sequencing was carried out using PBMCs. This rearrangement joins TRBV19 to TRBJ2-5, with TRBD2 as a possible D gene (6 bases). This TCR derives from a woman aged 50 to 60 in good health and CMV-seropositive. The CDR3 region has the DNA TGTGCCAGTAGTATAAATCCGGGGGTTCGAGAGACCCAGTACTTC. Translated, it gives CASSINPGVRETQYF. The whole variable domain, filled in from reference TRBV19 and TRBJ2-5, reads DGGITQSPKYLFRKEGQNVTLSCEQNLNHDAMYWYRQDPGQGLRLIYYSQIVNDFQKGDIAEGYSVSREKKESFPLTVTSAQKNPTAFYLCASSINPGVRETQYFGPGTRLLVL.